This T cell receptor beta chain was found in a study of blood T cell repertoires in COVID-19 (dated by TCRdb to 2018 to 2021). Concerning the study at large: The collaborator samples originated in the United States, Italy and Spain and spanned the acute and convalescent phases of COVID-19. The prospective study material was composed of cDNA or gDNA derived from T cells, B-cell-depleted T cells, or PBMCs. The dataset comprised deeply sampled blood TCRbeta repertoires from subjects exposed to, actively infected with, or recovered from COVID-19. The repertoires were released in a freely available public database meant as a resource for research on the immune response to SARS-CoV-2. Samples were obtained from the ongoing ImmuneRACE study (first 160 participants) and from over 1,000 subjects provided by 6 global collaborators. Sample metadata almost always included a de-identified subject ID, COVID-19 status, age in years and sex. HLA class I and class II types, where available, came from metadata supplied by the sample provider rather than from assay-based typing.

TCRbeta CDR3 regions were amplified from genomic DNA using the immunoSEQ Assay, a bias-controlled multiplex PCR. Per the authors' processing: Within the assay, amplification of reference gene primers was used to estimate how many nucleated cells each sample contained. To quantify the absolute abundance of each unique TCRbeta CDR3 rearrangement, sequence reads were collapsed and filtered. For each sample, productive Simpson clonality was calculated as the square root of Simpson's diversity index across productive rearrangements. TCRdb took over this immuneACCESS table, retaining in-frame rearrangements with V and J assigned. Such tables are incomplete; in checked studies, under half of the missing clones stem from an unresolved V gene, and the remainder is unexplained. V, J and clone size reflect that table, while D and trimming were determined from the DNA. This sample is represented by around 180,000 clones; 70% to 85% of them were singletons. Approximately 12% of the sample is in the top ten clones.

For this clone: No cognate antigen has been identified for it. No base quality values were provided; no much bigger clone lies one nucleotide off.

In the prospective study, participants were roughly 18 to 100 years old, resided in about two dozen geographic areas of the United States, and were enrolled through a virtual design. To assign participants to cohorts, the prospective study relied on clinical history that participants themselves reported in a screening survey and a study questionnaire. Recovered participants in ImmuneRACE Cohort 3 were defined by two consecutive negative NP/OP PCR tests, clearance by a healthcare professional, or resolution of symptoms. Each participant in the prospective study had whole blood, serum and a nasopharyngeal or oropharyngeal swab collected by mobile phlebotomists. Participants in the prospective study had the option to provide additional blood draws and questionnaires over an approximately 2-month period. Blood samples from the prospective study were shipped frozen or at room temperature prior to DNA extraction.

The full study reports these points: The quantity of clinical and demographic metadata differed by source and by participant and was supplied without curation.

The V and J ends are trimmed by 2 bases and 5 bases, leaving 18 bases between them. The germline V gene (reference sequence) provides CDR1 SEHNR and CDR2 FQNEAQ. The CDR3 numbers 16 residues from cysteine through phenylalanine. Left in the record is the CDR3 DNA by itself, 48 bases read in frame from the first base. This TCR came from a man aged 45-60 years who had recovered from COVID-19. Sequences were obtained from PBMCs or T cells enriched from blood (not recorded which). The sequence links TRBV7-9 to TRBJ1-1; the D segment could be TRBD1, given 6 matching bases. The CDR3 region: CASSLSSLGAKTEAFF. The nucleotides are TGTGCCAGCAGCTTATCTTCCTTGGGGGCCAAGACTGAAGCTTTCTTT.